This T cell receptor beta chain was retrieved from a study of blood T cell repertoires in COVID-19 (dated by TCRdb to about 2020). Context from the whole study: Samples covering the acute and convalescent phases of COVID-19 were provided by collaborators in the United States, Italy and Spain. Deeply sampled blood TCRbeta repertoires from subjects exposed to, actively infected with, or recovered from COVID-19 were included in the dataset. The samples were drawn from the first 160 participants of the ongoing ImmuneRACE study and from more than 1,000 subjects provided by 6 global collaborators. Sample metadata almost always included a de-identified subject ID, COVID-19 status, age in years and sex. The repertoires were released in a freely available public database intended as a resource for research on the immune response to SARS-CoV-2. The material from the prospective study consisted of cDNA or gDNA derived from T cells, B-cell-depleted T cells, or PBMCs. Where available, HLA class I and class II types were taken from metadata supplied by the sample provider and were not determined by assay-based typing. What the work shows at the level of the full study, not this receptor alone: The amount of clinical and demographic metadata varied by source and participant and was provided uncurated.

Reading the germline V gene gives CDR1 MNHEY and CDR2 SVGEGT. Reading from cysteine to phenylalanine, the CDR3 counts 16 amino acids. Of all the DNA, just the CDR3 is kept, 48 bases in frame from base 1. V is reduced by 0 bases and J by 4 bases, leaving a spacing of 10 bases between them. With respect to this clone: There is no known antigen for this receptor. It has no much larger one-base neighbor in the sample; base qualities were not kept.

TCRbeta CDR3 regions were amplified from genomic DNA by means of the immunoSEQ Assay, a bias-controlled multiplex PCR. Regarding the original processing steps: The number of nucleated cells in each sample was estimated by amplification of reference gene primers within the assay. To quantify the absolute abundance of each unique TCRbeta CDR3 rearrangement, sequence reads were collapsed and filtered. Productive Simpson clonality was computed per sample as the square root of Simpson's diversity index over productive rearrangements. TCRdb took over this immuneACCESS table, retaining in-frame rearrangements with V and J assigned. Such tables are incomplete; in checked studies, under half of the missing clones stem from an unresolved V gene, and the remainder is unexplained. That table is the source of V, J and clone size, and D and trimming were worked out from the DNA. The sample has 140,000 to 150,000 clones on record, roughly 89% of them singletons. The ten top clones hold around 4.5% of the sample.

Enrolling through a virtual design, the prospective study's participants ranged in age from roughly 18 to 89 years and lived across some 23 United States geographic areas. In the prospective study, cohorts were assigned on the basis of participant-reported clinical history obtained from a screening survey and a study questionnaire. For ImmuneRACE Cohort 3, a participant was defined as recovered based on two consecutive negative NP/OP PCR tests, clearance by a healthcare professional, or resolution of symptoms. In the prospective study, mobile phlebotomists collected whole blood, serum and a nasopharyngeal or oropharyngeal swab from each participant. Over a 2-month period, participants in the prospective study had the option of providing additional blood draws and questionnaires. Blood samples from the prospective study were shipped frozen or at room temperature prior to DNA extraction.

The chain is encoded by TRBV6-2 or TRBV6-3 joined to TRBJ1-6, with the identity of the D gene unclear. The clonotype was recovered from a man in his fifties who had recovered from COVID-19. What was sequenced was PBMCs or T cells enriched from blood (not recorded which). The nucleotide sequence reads TGTGCCAGCAGTTACTCGAGGGCGGAGTATAATTCACCCCTCCACTTT. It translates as CASSYSRAEYNSPLHF.